This T cell receptor beta chain appears in the sequencing data of a study of control samples from healthy donors and cancer patients. Profiled with immunoSEQ multiplex PCR; TCRdb holds only in-frame clones, not every one. The table includes 150,000 to 200,000 clones, roughly nine tenths detected once. The germline gives CDR1 KGHSH, CDR2 LQKENI. The ends were cut back, 3 bases at V and 3 bases at J, with 15 bases in the middle. This CDR3 contains 15 residues. The specimen sequenced was blood. The chain uses TRBV18 and TRBJ2-7, with a tentative D call TRBD1 (5 bases). This receptor was taken from a man aged 25 to 40 in good health. This CDR3 is CASSPSRGFDYEQYF. The CDR3 coding sequence is TGTGCCAGCTCACCGTCTAGGGGATTTGACTACGAGCAGTACTTC.